These T cell receptor beta chains were read from a single sample in a study of PD-L1 blockade in urothelial cancer. Sequenced by immunoSEQ multiplex PCR; TCRdb stores in-frame clones only, minus some. The sample has around 130,000 clones, 65% to 85% seen once. The source was PBMCs, collected around atezolizumab (anti-PD-L1) treatment. The receptors here all came from a man between 45 and 60 years old with urothelial cancer. Both conserved end residues are part of each CDR3. The D gene is left open where the match is weak. The listing skips clone size in some rows; elsewhere it reads once, few, many or a size class.

TRBV7-2	TRBJ1-1	NA	TRBD1	CASSRRPGQGLTEAFF	TGTGCCAGCAGCCGGAGGCCGGGACAGGGCTTGACTGAAGCTTTCTTT
TRBV6-6	TRBJ2-7	NA	TRBD2	CASAGAGAVEQYF	TGTGCCAGTGCCGGAGCGGGAGCGGTCGAGCAGTACTTC
TRBV10-3	TRBJ1-2	NA	NA	CAISESTAYGYTF	TGTGCCATCAGTGAGTCGACAGCCTATGGCTACACCTTC
TRBV13	TRBJ2-2	NA	NA	CASSRQGGTGELFF	TGTGCCAGCAGCCGACAGGGAGGCACCGGGGAGCTGTTTTTT
TRBV7-9	TRBJ1-6	NA	NA	CASSGGGGGGSPLHF	TGTGCCAGCAGCGGGGGAGGCGGGGGTGGTTCACCCCTCCACTTT
TRBV27	TRBJ2-2	NA	NA	CASSSPGRARGKNTGELFF	TGTGCCAGCAGTTCTCCGGGACGAGCAAGGGGGAAGAACACCGGGGAGCTGTTTTTT
TRBV9	TRBJ2-1	NA	NA	CASSVSGGSYNEQFF	TGTGCCAGCAGCGTATCCGGGGGCTCCTACAATGAGCAGTTCTTC
TRBV5-1	TRBJ2-1	NA	NA	CASSLVRPPSGEQFF	TGCGCCAGCAGCTTGGTTCGACCCCCCTCGGGGGAGCAGTTCTTC
TRBV28	TRBJ1-1	NA	TRBD1	CAIDGGQPTREAFF	TGTGCCATCGACGGGGGACAGCCAACCCGTGAAGCTTTCTTT
TRBV6-5	TRBJ2-7	NA	TRBD2	CASTVGGVIGEQYF	TGTGCCAGCACCGTGGGAGGGGTTATCGGCGAGCAGTACTTC
TRBV4-1	TRBJ1-1	NA	NA	CASSQLGATEAFF	TGCGCCAGCAGCCAACTGGGGGCCACTGAAGCTTTCTTT
TRBV7-8	TRBJ2-7	NA	NA	CASSLRGPYEQYF	TGTGCCAGCAGCTTACGTGGGCCCTACGAGCAGTACTTC
TRBV25-1	TRBJ2-2	NA	NA	CASRDLPGELFF	TGTGCCAGCAGAGACTTGCCCGGGGAGCTGTTTTTT
TRBV5-1	TRBJ2-7	once	NA	CASSLAQATYEQYF	TGCGCCAGCAGCTTGGCCCAGGCCACCTACGAGCAGTACTTC
TRBV30	TRBJ2-1	NA	NA	CARAEGVVQFF	TGTGCCCGTGCGGAGGGAGTTGTGCAGTTCTTC
TRBV13	TRBJ2-7	NA	TRBD1	CASSARDRGSYEQYF	TGTGCCAGCAGCGCCCGGGACAGGGGCAGCTACGAGCAGTACTTC
TRBV11-1	TRBJ2-3	NA	TRBD1	CASSSTGDSTDTQYF	TGTGCCAGCAGCTCCACAGGGGACAGCACAGATACGCAGTATTTT
TRBV10-3	TRBJ2-2	once	NA	CAISEFARENTGELFF	TGTGCCATCAGTGAGTTTGCCAGGGAGAACACCGGGGAGCTGTTTTTT
TRBV4-2	TRBJ2-5	NA	NA	CASSQEWREETQYF	TGTGCCAGCAGCCAAGAATGGAGGGAGGAGACCCAGTACTTC
TRBV28	TRBJ2-7	once	TRBD2	CATRSREGVSYEQYF	TGTGCCACCCGCTCGCGGGAGGGCGTCTCCTACGAGCAGTACTTC
TRBV28	TRBJ2-7	NA	TRBD1	CASSRPPGQGLYEQYF	TGTGCCAGCAGTCGTCCCCCGGGACAGGGCCTCTACGAGCAGTACTTC
TRBV11-2	TRBJ2-1	NA	TRBD2	CASSLEAGGHEQFF	TGTGCCAGCAGCTTAGAAGCGGGAGGCCATGAGCAGTTCTTC
TRBV2	TRBJ1-2	once	NA	CASMNRAGFGYTF	TGTGCCAGCATGAACAGGGCAGGCTTTGGCTACACCTTC
TRBV6-1	TRBJ2-3	NA	TRBD2	CASSVSSGSIDTQYF	TGTGCCAGCAGTGTATCTAGCGGGAGTATTGATACGCAGTATTTT
TRBV18	TRBJ2-3	once	TRBD2	CASSPRWTSDRRTDTQYF	TGTGCCAGCTCACCGCGCTGGACTAGCGACAGACGTACAGATACGCAGTATTTT
TRBV12-5	TRBJ2-1	NA	TRBD1	CASGLDAGGRGEQFF	TGTGCTAGTGGTTTGGATGCAGGGGGCCGGGGTGAGCAGTTCTTC